Presented here are 2 T cell receptor beta chains from one specimen sequenced in a study of vaccination and CD4 T cells after COVID-19. Their cognate antigens are unknown. Sequenced with the Oncomine TCR Beta short-read assay was DNA taken from cultured CD4+ T cells. TCRdb recomputed calls from the PCR reads with MiXCR, one row per CDR3 protein. The data contain 20,000 or so distinct CDR3 sequences, 48% of them seen just once; the ten biggest clones take up 2.5%. Treatment indicated: approximately 9-day PBMC culture with coronavirus spike peptide pools or control peptides (ViraFEST assay). The specimen comprised CD4+ T cells from blood, cultured in vitro, sampled after SARS-CoV-2 vaccination. The receptors originated from a human donor who had recovered from COVID-19.

The CDR3 region has the DNA TGCGCCAGCAGCCTCGGGGACGGCCCCTATGGCTACACCTTC. Translating it yields CASSLGDGPYGYTF. This rearrangement joins TRBV5-1 to TRBJ1-2, with D maybe TRBD1 (5 bases). This CDR3 is 14 amino acids long. Germline V gene lookup returns CDR1 SGHRS and CDR2 YFSETQ. The V end lost 4 bases, the J end lost 4 bases, and 14 bases lay between the germline ends.

V and J are TRBV5-1 and TRBJ1-6; D is uncertain. Germline values: CDR1 SGHRS, CDR2 YFSETQ. The V end lost 0 bases, the J end lost 7 bases, and 8 bases lay between the germline ends. The CDR3 contains 14 residues. The CDR3 protein is CASSLDSRNSPLHF. The CDR3 nucleotides read TGCGCCAGCAGCTTGGACTCGAGGAATTCACCCCTCCACTTT.